The T cell receptor beta chain described here comes from a study of shared clonotypes between healthy human individuals. CD45RO-negative CD8 cells positively selected for CCR7 made up the naive population, which excluded terminally differentiated effector memory CD45RA+ cells. Evenly divided among several immunoSEQ plates was the genomic DNA of each subset. Data came from immunoSEQ multiplex PCR; TCRdb stores just in-frame clones and leaves some out. The profile shows about 680,000 clones, 90% to 95% of them singletons. A word on this clone: Antigen specificity is unknown.

The V gene lost 6 bases and the J gene lost 8 bases, with 10 bases spanning the gap. Germline values: CDR1 SNHLY, CDR2 FYNNEI. The length of the CDR3 is 11 residues. Study-level points and caveats: What naive subsets generally showed was a larger estimated richness than memory subsets showed.

This rearrangement joins TRBV2 to TRBJ1-2, with a tentative D call TRBD1 (6 bases). This TCR came from a man younger than 40 in good health. The sequenced sample was naive CD8+ T cells sorted from blood. The CDR3 region has the DNA TGTGCCAGCAGGGGGGGGCACGGCTACACCTTC. Translating it yields CASRGGHGYTF.